This T cell receptor (beta chain) derives from a study of identifying expanded T cells in peripheral blood. Whole-study results and caveats: Technical replicates showed around 1.2 changed clones; about 2 weeks roughly 18; four weeks 19. Across healthy donors, higher total template counts meant significantly greater roughly two-week count variance.

Clones were read by immunoSEQ multiplex PCR, and TCRdb kept only the in-frame ones, dropping some. The sample yields about 130,000 clones, approximately 86% seen once. The CDR3 is 13 residues long. V lost 1 base to trimming and J lost 7 bases; unmatched junction nucleotides: 2. Germline V CDR1 and CDR2: SGHRS, YFSETQ. A word on this clone: What it binds is unknown.

The rearrangement joins TRBV5-1 to TRBJ2-1; 7 bases map to TRBD2. The source is a person between 18 and 75 years old in good health. The sequenced sample consisted of blood. The CDR3 is CASSLRGGNEQFF. In DNA, the CDR3 is TGCGCCAGCAGCTTGAGGGGAGGGAATGAGCAGTTCTTC. Using reference TRBV5-1 and TRBJ2-1 for the parts outside the CDR3, the full variable domain is KAGVTQTPRYLIKTRGQQVTLSCSPISGHRSVSWYQQTPGQGLQFLFEYFSETQRNKGNFPGRFSGRQFSNSRSEMNVSTLELGDSALYLCASSLRGGNEQFFGPGTRLTVL.